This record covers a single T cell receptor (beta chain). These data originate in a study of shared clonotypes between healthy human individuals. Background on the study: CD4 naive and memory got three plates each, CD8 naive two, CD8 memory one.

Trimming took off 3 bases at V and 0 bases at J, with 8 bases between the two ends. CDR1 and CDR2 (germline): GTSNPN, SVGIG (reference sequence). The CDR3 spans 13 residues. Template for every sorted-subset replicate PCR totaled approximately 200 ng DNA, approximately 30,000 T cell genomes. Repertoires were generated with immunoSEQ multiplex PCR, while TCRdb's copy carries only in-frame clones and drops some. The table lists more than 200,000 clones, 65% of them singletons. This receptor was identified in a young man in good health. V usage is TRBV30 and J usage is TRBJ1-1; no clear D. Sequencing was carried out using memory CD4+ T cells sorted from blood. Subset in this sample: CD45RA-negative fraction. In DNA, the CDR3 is TGTGCCTGGAGGACTAACATGAACACTGAAGCTTTCTTT. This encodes CAWRTNMNTEAFF.